This TCR beta chain was captured by sequencing in a study of molecular identifiers for immune sequencing clone quantification. Background on the study: Four of five splits of RNA from 20,000 or 100,000 naive CD8 cells were sequenced in replicates.

Germline CDR1 is LGHNA and CDR2 is YSLEER. This CDR3 region has 15 residues. Sorted naive CD8 T cells, about 17,000 to 1,000,000, were sequenced from 10%, 30% or 50% RNA. A remark on this clonotype: Just one base apart from a much larger clone, this may be a read error.

TCRdb ran MiXCR on the PCR reads and lists one entry per CDR3 protein. This table holds about 320,000 distinct CDR3 sequences, 24% found once. Sequenced input: naive CD8+ T cells from blood, with Jurkat cell RNA spiked in. The subset was: FACS-sorted CD8+CD4-CCR7+CD45RA+ naive T cells. V is TRBV4-3 and J is TRBJ2-5, with D uncertain. The receptor's source is a human donor in good health. Some libraries in this study had Jurkat cell RNA spiked in. CDR3 in DNA: TGCGCCAGCGGCCAAGATCGCCAGTCCCAAGAGACCCAGTACTTC. The encoded protein is CASGQDRQSQETQYF.